The clone carrying this TCR beta chain showed up just a few times. The CDR3 runs to 14 residues. V was pared by 6 bases and J by 7 bases, with 6 bases of the junction left unmatched. The germline CDR1 and CDR2 sequences are LNHDA and SQIVND (reference sequence). In the study's own analysis: Reference gene primer amplification gave estimated nucleated cell counts. The method was immunoSEQ multiplex PCR; TCRdb's version includes in-frame clones alone and lacks a portion of them. That table gives V, J and clone size, and the DNA gave D and trimming. The table includes roughly 250,000 clones, about 89% detected once. The record originates from a study of blood T cell repertoires in COVID-19. Study at large: Sites in the United States, Italy and Spain provided acute and convalescent COVID-19 samples.

The V call is TRBV19, the J call TRBJ1-4; 9 nucleotides align to TRBD1. The sequence came from a man in his forties who had recovered from COVID-19. Sequencing used peripheral blood. CDR3 amino acids: CASSQGTGFEKLFF. DNA for the CDR3: TGTGCCAGTAGCCAAGGGACAGGGTTTGAAAAACTGTTTTTT.